This is a list of T cell receptor beta chains from one sample in a study of regulatory dendritic cells for organ transplantation. Which antigens these TCRs recognize remains unknown. Clones were read by immunoSEQ multiplex PCR, and TCRdb kept only the in-frame ones, dropping some. Altogether roughly 4,000 clones are present, 45% to 75% being singletons, with the ten largest covering less than 25%. Sequencing was carried out using memory CD8+ T cells from blood cultured with dendritic cells. The receptors were gathered from a human donor in good health. Each CDR3 is given without its conserved first and last residue. Clone size, where shown, is once, few, many, or a class for clones that have expanded.

CDR3,J,size,V
ASSVGDNTYEQY,TRBJ2-7,NA,TRBV5-1
ASSLSDYGYT,TRBJ1-2,few,TRBV7-9
ASSVGGTGYEQY,TRBJ2-7,NA,TRBV9
ASSQDLGSSGNTIY,TRBJ1-3,NA,TRBV4-3
ASSYAGELF,TRBJ2-2,NA,TRBV7-9
ASSQLAGDNEQF,TRBJ2-1,NA,TRBV4-1
ASSSTRQGVNTEAF,TRBJ1-1,few,TRBV11-3
ASSLAGGYTEAF,TRBJ1-1,few,TRBV5-1
ASSVALAGLGGELF,TRBJ2-2,NA,TRBV9
ASSPSRGDGTEAF,TRBJ1-1,few,TRBV2
ASSGVLQGNYYGYT,TRBJ1-2,NA,TRBV25-1
ASSEALHRNQPQH,TRBJ1-5,NA,TRBV6-1